The rows below give T cell receptor beta chains drawn from one sample of a study of breast tumors, draining lymph nodes, adjacent tissues. A single record per CDR3 protein comes from TCRdb applying MiXCR to the multiplex PCR reads. The sample records 83,000 or so distinct CDR3 sequences, approximately 20% being singletons. Material: axillary lymph node tissue. Receptor source: a female donor with breast cancer. Some clones in this sample may be carry-over from other donors' samples. Both conserved end residues are part of each CDR3. D genes are given only for firm matches. Clone size appears in some rows only: once, few, many, or a class for an expanded clone.

CDR3aa: CSARRLAGPDTQYF; CDR3nt: TGCAGTGCTAGACGACTAGCGGGGCCAGATACGCAGTATTTT; abundance: many; d_gene: TRBD2; len: 14; v_gene: TRBV20-1; j_gene: TRBJ2-3
CDR3aa: CASSLVRSNTGELFF; CDR3nt: TGTGCCAGCAGCTTAGTCAGGTCGAACACCGGGGAGCTGTTTTTT; abundance: many; d_gene: -; len: 15; v_gene: TRBV7-9; j_gene: TRBJ2-2
CDR3aa: CASSQADRGYHTGELFF; CDR3nt: TGTGCCAGCAGCCAAGCCGACAGGGGATACCACACCGGGGAGCTGTTTTTT; abundance: many; d_gene: TRBD1; len: 17; v_gene: TRBV6-2/TRBV6-3; j_gene: TRBJ2-2
CDR3aa: CSGYSGNSYNEQFF; CDR3nt: TGCAGTGGTTATAGCGGGAACTCCTACAATGAGCAGTTCTTC; abundance: many; d_gene: TRBD2; len: 14; v_gene: TRBV20-1; j_gene: TRBJ2-1
CDR3aa: CASSPTMGGNTIYF; CDR3nt: TGCGCCAGCAGCCCAACGATGGGGGGGAACACCATATATTTT; abundance: many; d_gene: -; len: 14; v_gene: TRBV4-1; j_gene: TRBJ1-3
CDR3aa: CAISATAGIRADTQYF; CDR3nt: TGTGCCATCAGTGCCACGGCGGGGATTCGAGCAGATACGCAGTATTTT; abundance: many; d_gene: -; len: 16; v_gene: TRBV10-3; j_gene: TRBJ2-3
CDR3aa: CASSLEFLAGVYEQYF; CDR3nt: TGTGCCAGCAGCCTAGAGTTCTTAGCGGGAGTTTACGAGCAGTACTTC; abundance: many; d_gene: TRBD2; len: 16; v_gene: TRBV7-2; j_gene: TRBJ2-7
CDR3aa: CASSPRQGTGELFF; CDR3nt: TGTGCCAGCAGCCCCAGACAGGGGACCGGGGAGCTGTTTTTT; abundance: few; d_gene: TRBD1; len: 14; v_gene: TRBV3-1; j_gene: TRBJ2-2
CDR3aa: CATRQGASNQPQHF; CDR3nt: TGTGCCACTAGACAGGGGGCTAGCAATCAGCCCCAGCATTTT; abundance: many; d_gene: TRBD1; len: 14; v_gene: TRBV6-5; j_gene: TRBJ1-5
CDR3aa: CASSEVSGAFYEQYF; CDR3nt: TGTGCCAGCAGTGAAGTGTCCGGGGCGTTCTACGAGCAGTACTTC; abundance: many; d_gene: -; len: 15; v_gene: TRBV6-1; j_gene: TRBJ2-7
CDR3aa: CASSLDGDRYEQYF; CDR3nt: TGTGCCAGCAGCTTAGATGGGGACAGGTACGAGCAGTACTTC; abundance: many; d_gene: TRBD1; len: 14; v_gene: TRBV11-1; j_gene: TRBJ2-7
CDR3aa: CASSYTLSGRAWKDTQYF; CDR3nt: TGTGCCAGCAGTTACACCCTTAGCGGGAGGGCCTGGAAAGATACGCAGTATTTT; abundance: many; d_gene: TRBD2; len: 18; v_gene: TRBV6-2/TRBV6-3; j_gene: TRBJ2-3
CDR3aa: CASGPSAYNEQFF; CDR3nt: TGCGCCAGCGGCCCTAGCGCGTACAATGAGCAGTTCTTC; abundance: many; d_gene: -; len: 13; v_gene: TRBV4-1; j_gene: TRBJ2-1
CDR3aa: CASSHRSRIYEQYF; CDR3nt: TGTGCCAGCAGCCATCGGAGCAGGATTTACGAGCAGTACTTC; abundance: many; d_gene: -; len: 14; v_gene: TRBV3-1; j_gene: TRBJ2-7
CDR3aa: CASSAEPYEQYF; CDR3nt: TGTGCCAGCAGCGCGGAACCCTACGAGCAGTACTTC; abundance: many; d_gene: -; len: 12; v_gene: TRBV6-6; j_gene: TRBJ2-7
CDR3aa: CASSVPSGRGLREQYF; CDR3nt: TGTGCCAGCAGCGTTCCTAGCGGGAGGGGCCTACGCGAGCAGTACTTC; abundance: many; d_gene: TRBD2; len: 16; v_gene: TRBV9; j_gene: TRBJ2-7
CDR3aa: CASSVDGLAGDLSLEQYF; CDR3nt: TGTGCCAGCAGCGTAGACGGACTAGCGGGGGATCTTTCGCTCGAGCAGTACTTC; abundance: many; d_gene: TRBD2; len: 18; v_gene: TRBV9; j_gene: TRBJ2-7
CDR3aa: CASSQARSRRLAKNIQYF; CDR3nt: TGTGCCAGCAGTCAAGCAAGGTCGCGGAGGTTAGCCAAAAACATTCAGTACTTC; abundance: -; d_gene: -; len: 18; v_gene: TRBV3-1; j_gene: TRBJ2-4
CDR3aa: CASSDPSRGGRETQYF; CDR3nt: TGTGCCAGCAGTGATCCCAGTCGGGGGGGGAGGGAGACCCAGTACTTC; abundance: many; d_gene: TRBD2; len: 16; v_gene: TRBV2; j_gene: TRBJ2-5
CDR3aa: CASNEAGGVGEQFF; CDR3nt: TGTGCCAGCAACGAAGCGGGAGGTGTAGGTGAGCAGTTCTTC; abundance: -; d_gene: TRBD2; len: 14; v_gene: TRBV28; j_gene: TRBJ2-1
CDR3aa: CASSPAGAPNEKLFF; CDR3nt: TGTGCCAGCAGCCCCGCGGGGGCACCTAATGAAAAACTGTTTTTT; abundance: many; d_gene: -; len: 15; v_gene: TRBV2; j_gene: TRBJ1-4
CDR3aa: CASSKSGYEQYF; CDR3nt: TGTGCCAGCAGTAAATCGGGTTACGAGCAGTACTTC; abundance: few; d_gene: -; len: 12; v_gene: TRBV28; j_gene: TRBJ2-7
CDR3aa: CASSIIAFHEQYF; CDR3nt: TGTGCCAGCAGTATAATAGCGTTCCACGAGCAGTACTTC; abundance: -; d_gene: -; len: 13; v_gene: TRBV28; j_gene: TRBJ2-7
CDR3aa: CSASPDMNNEQFF; CDR3nt: TGCAGTGCTAGTCCGGACATGAACAATGAGCAGTTCTTC; abundance: many; d_gene: -; len: 13; v_gene: TRBV20-1; j_gene: TRBJ2-1
CDR3aa: CSASASGDYNLYEQYF; CDR3nt: TGCAGTGCTAGCGCTAGCGGGGACTACAACCTCTACGAGCAGTACTTC; abundance: many; d_gene: TRBD2; len: 16; v_gene: TRBV20-1; j_gene: TRBJ2-7
CDR3aa: CASKSTVNSPLHF; CDR3nt: TGTGCCAGCAAATCAACGGTCAATTCACCCCTCCACTTT; abundance: many; d_gene: -; len: 13; v_gene: TRBV6-1; j_gene: TRBJ1-6
CDR3aa: CASSRDSSGTQYF; CDR3nt: TGTGCCAGCAGTCGGGACTCTTCAGGTACGCAGTATTTT; abundance: many; d_gene: -; len: 13; v_gene: TRBV5-4; j_gene: TRBJ2-3
CDR3aa: CASSQGRTGANVLTF; CDR3nt: TGTGCCAGCAGCCAAGGCCGGACTGGGGCCAACGTCCTGACTTTC; abundance: many; d_gene: -; len: 15; v_gene: TRBV4-2; j_gene: TRBJ2-6
CDR3aa: CASTRDTSYEQYF; CDR3nt: TGTGCCAGCACCCGGGACACCTCGTACGAGCAGTACTTC; abundance: many; d_gene: -; len: 13; v_gene: TRBV11-3; j_gene: TRBJ2-7
CDR3aa: CASSEVTGGLYNEQFF; CDR3nt: TGTGCCAGCAGTGAGGTGACAGGGGGCCTATACAATGAGCAGTTCTTC; abundance: many; d_gene: TRBD1; len: 16; v_gene: TRBV2; j_gene: TRBJ2-1
CDR3aa: CASSEALPKPLHF; CDR3nt: TGTGCCAGCAGTGAAGCTCTTCCGAAACCCCTCCACTTT; abundance: many; d_gene: -; len: 13; v_gene: TRBV6-1; j_gene: TRBJ1-6
CDR3aa: CASSLRYQRLAVDEQFF; CDR3nt: TGTGCCAGCAGTTTACGATATCAAAGACTAGCGGTCGATGAGCAGTTCTTC; abundance: few; d_gene: TRBD2; len: 17; v_gene: TRBV6-2/TRBV6-3; j_gene: TRBJ2-1
CDR3aa: CASSSGTHTDTQYF; CDR3nt: TGTGCCAGCAGTTCCGGGACACACACAGATACGCAGTATTTT; abundance: many; d_gene: -; len: 14; v_gene: TRBV6-1; j_gene: TRBJ2-3
CDR3aa: CASSLSRAGVPYEQYF; CDR3nt: TGTGCCAGCAGTTTATCTCGGGCGGGGGTGCCCTACGAGCAGTACTTC; abundance: few; d_gene: TRBD2; len: 16; v_gene: TRBV28; j_gene: TRBJ2-7